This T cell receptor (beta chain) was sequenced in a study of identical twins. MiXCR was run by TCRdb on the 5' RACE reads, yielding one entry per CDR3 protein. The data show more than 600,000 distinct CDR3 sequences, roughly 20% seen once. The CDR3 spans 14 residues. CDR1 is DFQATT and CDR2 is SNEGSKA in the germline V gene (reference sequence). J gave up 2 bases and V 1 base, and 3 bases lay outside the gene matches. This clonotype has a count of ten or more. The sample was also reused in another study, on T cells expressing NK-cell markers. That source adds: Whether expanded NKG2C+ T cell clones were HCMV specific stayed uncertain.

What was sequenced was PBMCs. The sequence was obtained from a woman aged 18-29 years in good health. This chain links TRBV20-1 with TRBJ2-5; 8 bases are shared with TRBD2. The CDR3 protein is CSARVAGRQETQYF. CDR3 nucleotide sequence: TGCAGTGCTAGAGTAGCGGGGAGGCAAGAGACCCAGTACTTC.